Below, 27 T cell receptor beta chains from the same sample are listed, as sequenced in a study of identical twins. TCRdb reprocessed the 5' RACE reads with MiXCR, giving one entry per CDR3 protein. The sample consists of some 500,000 distinct CDR3 sequences, about 20% of them appearing once. This sample was also put to use in a study of T cells expressing NK-cell markers.

The sequencing input was CD4+ T cells sorted from blood. These receptors all stem from a woman in her late teens or twenties in good health.

This clonotype has ten or more counts. The chain recombines TRBV12-3 or TRBV12-4 with TRBJ2-3; 9 positions match TRBD2. CDR3 length: 14 amino acids. The V and J ends lost 6 bases and 6 bases, in that order; junction bases with no gene match: 7. CDR3 DNA: TGTGCCAGCAGGACCGGGACTAGCCGGGATACGCAGTATTTT. Its protein is CASRTGTSRDTQYF.

This clonotype was observed a few times. This chain links TRBV12-3 or TRBV12-4 with TRBJ2-2; 7 bases are shared with TRBD2. This CDR3 region has 15 residues. The V gene end was trimmed by 5 bases and the J gene end by 4 bases; junction bases not matched to a gene: 7. This CDR3 reads CASSPRLAGTGELFF. The CDR3 nucleotides are TGTGCCAGCAGTCCGCGACTAGCCGGCACCGGGGAGCTGTTTTTT.

The chain links TRBV7-9 to TRBJ2-7; 8 bases are shared with TRBD2. The CDR3 has 15 residues. The germline V gene has CDR1 SEHNR and CDR2 FQNEAQ (reference sequence). The ends lost 2 bases at V and 0 bases at J; junction bases unmatched: 3. The CDR3 reads CASSLSGGNSYEQYF. The CDR3 bases are TGTGCCAGCAGCTTAAGCGGGGGCAACTCCTACGAGCAGTACTTC.

This clonotype was detected once. One end of the junction varies from germline; a read error may be responsible. The rearrangement joins TRBV12-3 or TRBV12-4 to TRBJ2-1, with TRBD2 as a possible D gene (6 bases). The CDR3 runs 14 residues. The CDR3 reads CTSSLASPYNEQFF. The CDR3 DNA follows: TGTACCAGCAGTCTAGCGTCCCCCTACAATGAGCAGTTCTTC.

The gene calls are TRBV20-1 and TRBJ2-3, with 8 bases aligning to TRBD2. The length of the CDR3 is 12 residues. Germline values: CDR1 DFQATT, CDR2 SNEGSKA (reference sequence). CDR3 sequence: CSGGASTDTQYF. CDR3 bases: TGCAGCGGGGGGGCCTCCACAGATACGCAGTATTTT.

This clonotype was seen a few times. The chain links TRBV2 to TRBJ2-7; D might be TRBD2 (5 bases). Trimming stripped 8 bases from V and 4 bases from J, with 15 bases between. The CDR3 runs to 13 residues. Germline CDR1 is SNHLY and CDR2 is FYNNEI. This chain's CDR3 is CASLEGGTYEQYF. The CDR3 nucleotides are TGTGCCAGCCTCGAAGGAGGCACTTACGAGCAGTACTTC. The full variable domain, with the rest looked up from reference TRBV2 and TRBJ2-7, is EPEVTQTPSHQVTQMGQEVILRCVPISNHLYFYWYRQILGQKVEFLVSFYNNEISEKSEIFDDQFSVERPDGSNFTLKIRSTKLEDSAMYFCASLEGGTYEQYFGPGTRLTVT.

This clonotype has a count of ten or more. This chain links TRBV15 with TRBJ2-6, with D perhaps given as TRBD1 or TRBD2 (5 bases each). Germline V lookup: CDR1 LNHNV, CDR2 YYDKDF (reference sequence). The ends were cut back, 0 bases at V and 4 bases at J, with 10 bases in the middle. The CDR3 extends over 16 amino acids. CDR3 protein: CATSRDYGTGANVLTF. The DNA of the CDR3 is TGTGCCACCAGCAGAGATTATGGGACCGGGGCCAACGTCCTGACTTTC.

The V call is TRBV2, the J call TRBJ1-2; a weak D match, TRBD1 (6 bases). The V gene's germline CDR1 is SNHLY and CDR2 FYNNEI. The length of the CDR3 is 14 residues. V was shortened by 5 bases and J by 4 bases, with 14 bases between the two germline ends. The CDR3 nucleotides are TGTGCCAGCAGTAGGGACACCAATATCTATGGCTACACCTTC. The encoded protein is CASSRDTNIYGYTF.

This clonotype appeared a few times. The V and J genes are TRBV9 and TRBJ1-2, with unresolved D. Germline V gene data show CDR1 as SGDLS and CDR2 as YYNGEE. The CDR3 loop spans 11 amino acids. V lost 7 bases and J lost 4, with 8 bases in between. The CDR3 bases are TGTGCCAGCGGGCTAAGCTATGGCTACACCTTC. Amino acid sequence: CASGLSYGYTF.

This clonotype was found a few times. The CDR3 DNA is TGCAGTGCTAGTTCAAGCTACGAGCAGTACTTC. It specifies CSASSSYEQYF. J is TRBJ2-7 and V is TRBV20-1, with D uncertain. Germline CDR1 and CDR2: DFQATT and SNEGSKA (reference sequence). The CDR3 is 11 amino acids. V was clipped by 3 bases and J by 3 bases, with 6 bases between them.

The chain is built from TRBV3-1 and TRBJ1-1; D might be TRBD1 (5 bases). CDR1 and CDR2 (germline): LGHDT, YNNKEL (reference sequence). The V end was cut by 2 bases, the J end by 10 bases, with 8 bases between. The CDR3 totals 11 residues. The CDR3 sequence: CASSQLGGAFF. CDR3 nucleotides: TGTGCCAGCAGCCAACTTGGGGGAGCTTTCTTT.

V is TRBV7-8 and J is TRBJ2-3, with no clear D. Trimming cost V 2 bases and J 10 bases, with 7 bases left between them. Germline loops: CDR1 SGHVS, CDR2 FQNEAQ. The CDR3 sequence is 11 residues long. CDR3 residues: CASSLSQAQYF. CDR3 nucleotide sequence: TGTGCCAGCAGCTTAAGTCAGGCGCAGTATTTT. Combining the CDR3 with reference TRBV7-8 and TRBJ2-3 gives the whole variable domain GAGVSQSPRYKVAKRGQDVALRCDPISGHVSLFWYQQALGQGPEFLTYFQNEAQLDKSGLPSDRFFAERPEGSVSTLKIQRTQQEDSAVYLCASSLSQAQYFGPGTRLTVL.

V is TRBV6-2 or TRBV6-3 and J is TRBJ2-1, with TRBD2 as a possible D gene (6 bases). Germline CDR1 MNHEY, CDR2 SVGEGT. The CDR3 has 14 residues. V was cut by 6 bases and J by 7 bases, with 16 bases left in between. CDR3 in DNA: TGTGCCAGCAGAAGACTAGACGTCGGGAATGAGCAGTTCTTC. Amino acid sequence: CASRRLDVGNEQFF.

This clonotype was counted once. The chain joins TRBV5-1 to TRBJ2-7; the D gene is possibly TRBD2 (5 bases). The CDR3 loop spans 14 amino acids. Per the germline V gene, CDR1 is SGHRS and CDR2 is YFSETQ. The V gene lost 0 bases and the J gene lost 3 bases, with 10 bases spanning the gap. CDR3 sequence reads: CASSLDGMGYEQYF. In DNA, the CDR3 is TGCGCCAGCAGCTTGGACGGGATGGGCTACGAGCAGTACTTC.

The chain recombines TRBV20-1 with TRBJ2-7; perhaps D is TRBD1 or TRBD2 (6 bases each). V was trimmed by 5 bases and J by 2 bases, leaving 13 bases between them. This CDR3 spans 13 amino acids. Germline V gene data show CDR1 as DFQATT and CDR2 as SNEGSKA (reference sequence). The CDR3 reads CSAPGAGTYEQYF. CDR3 DNA: TGCAGTGCTCCGGGGGCGGGGACCTACGAGCAGTACTTC.

The V call is TRBV27, the J call TRBJ2-3, with 8 bases that match TRBD2. This CDR3 comprises 11 residues. Germline V gives CDR1 MNHEY, CDR2 SMNVEV (reference sequence). V lost 6 bases to trimming and J lost 10 bases; unmatched junction nucleotides: 3. CDR3 amino acids: CASRSGLAQYF. The CDR3 bases are TGTGCCAGCAGATCGGGACTAGCGCAGTATTTT.

This rearrangement joins TRBV20-1 to TRBJ2-7; a weak D match, TRBD2 (5 bases). Trimming stripped 2 bases from V and 3 bases from J, with 14 bases between. The CDR3 totals 14 residues. CDR1 is DFQATT, CDR2 SNEGSKA, per germline (reference sequence). DNA of the CDR3: TGCAGTGCTAGATCCCCGACTACCCTCTACGAGCAGTACTTC. Translation gives CSARSPTTLYEQYF.

The chain is built from TRBV7-9 and TRBJ2-1, with 7 nucleotides matching TRBD2. V gave up 6 bases and J gave up 5 bases; unmatched junction bases: 13. Looked up from germline, CDR1 is SEHNR and CDR2 is FQNEAQ (reference sequence). The length of the CDR3 is 16 residues. The CDR3 nucleotides are TGTGCCAGCAGTGAGGTGGGCGGGAGTTCTAACAATGAGCAGTTCTTC. Its protein product is CASSEVGGSSNNEQFF. The full variable domain, with the rest looked up from reference TRBV7-9 and TRBJ2-1, is DTGVSQNPRHKITKRGQNVTFRCDPISEHNRLYWYRQTLGQGPEFLTYFQNEAQLEKSRLLSDRFSAERPKGSFSTLEIQRTEQGDSAMYLCASSEVGGSSNNEQFFGPGTRLTVL.

This rearrangement joins TRBV12-3 or TRBV12-4 to TRBJ2-2; 7 nucleotides align to TRBD2. Losses at the gene ends were 7 bases for V and 2 bases for J; bases not matched to a gene: 7. The CDR3 sequence is 15 residues long. The CDR3 region is CASTPLAANTGELFF. CDR3 coding DNA: TGTGCCAGCACCCCGCTAGCGGCCAACACCGGGGAGCTGTTTTTT.

The chain's CDR3 is CSVPTALAGGTDTQYF. The CDR3 DNA sequence: TGCAGCGTTCCCACAGCACTAGCGGGGGGCACAGATACGCAGTATTTT. The chain links TRBV29-1 to TRBJ2-3; 11 nucleotides match TRBD2. Germline CDR1 reads SQVTM; CDR2 reads ANQGSEA. This CDR3 region has 16 residues. Unmatched junction bases numbered 8, after V lost 5 bases and J lost 1 base.

This clonotype was counted only a few times. The rearrangement links TRBV5-1 to TRBJ1-6; TRBD1 matches at 7 bases. The CDR3 spans 14 residues. V shed 4 bases, J shed 7 bases, and the junction held 5 bases outside the gene matches. The germline CDR1 and CDR2 sequences are SGHRS and YFSETQ. The CDR3 nucleotides are TGCGCCAGCAGCGGGGGACAGATAAATTCACCCCTCCACTTT. Translated, it gives CASSGGQINSPLHF.

The chain combines TRBV7-3 with TRBJ2-1; possibly TRBD2 for D (5 bases). The V gene's germline CDR1 is SGHTA and CDR2 FQGTGA. V lost 8 bases to trimming and J lost 4 bases, with 12 bases between them. The CDR3 runs 13 residues. CDR3 sequence reads: CASASGDYNEQFF. In DNA, the CDR3 is TGTGCCAGCGCGTCCGGGGATTACAATGAGCAGTTCTTC.

This clonotype has just a few counts. Here the CDR3 reads CASSPSGLRTGELFF. In DNA, the CDR3 is TGTGCCAGCTCACCAAGCGGGCTTAGGACCGGGGAGCTGTTTTTT. The V gene is TRBV18, the J gene TRBJ2-2; a possible D gene is TRBD2 (6 bases). From germline, CDR1 is KGHSH and CDR2 LQKENI. The CDR3 contains 15 residues. The germline V and J ends were trimmed by 2 bases and 5 bases, with 12 bases remaining between them.

The chain is built from TRBV19 and TRBJ1-6; 8 bases agree with TRBD1. Germline CDR1 LNHDA, CDR2 SQIVND (reference sequence). This CDR3 spans 16 amino acids. The V segment lost 7 bases and the J segment 3 bases; nucleotides outside the gene matches: 8. The DNA of the CDR3 is TGTGCCAGTACCCGAGGGGGGACAGGCTATAATTCACCCCTCCACTTT. Encoded protein: CASTRGGTGYNSPLHF.

A few counts support this clonotype. The genes are TRBV6-5 and TRBJ2-4; D perhaps matches TRBD2 (6 bases). Per germline, CDR1 MNHEY and CDR2 SVGAGI. V was cut by 5 bases and J by 0 bases, with 11 bases left in between. The CDR3 covers 15 residues. CDR3 sequence: CASSHGRLAKNIQYF. The CDR3 bases are TGTGCCAGCAGTCACGGGAGACTAGCCAAAAACATTCAGTACTTC.

V is TRBV29-1 and J is TRBJ2-7; 9 nucleotides line up with TRBD1. Germline V gives CDR1 SQVTM, CDR2 ANQGSEA. The V segment lost 5 bases and the J segment 5 bases; nucleotides outside the gene matches: 10. The CDR3 consists of 14 residues. The CDR3 is CSVKGGQGVDEQYF. The DNA of the CDR3 is TGCAGCGTTAAAGGGGGACAGGGTGTCGACGAGCAGTACTTC.

V usage is TRBV27 and J usage is TRBJ1-5; 9 nucleotides agree with TRBD1. CDR1 is MNHEY, CDR2 SMNVEV, per germline (reference sequence). The V segment lost 7 bases and the J segment 4 bases; nucleotides outside the gene matches: 2. The CDR3 is 13 residues long. CDR3 bases: TGTGCCAGCAAGGGGACAGGGAATCAGCCCCAGCATTTT. It is translated as CASKGTGNQPQHF.